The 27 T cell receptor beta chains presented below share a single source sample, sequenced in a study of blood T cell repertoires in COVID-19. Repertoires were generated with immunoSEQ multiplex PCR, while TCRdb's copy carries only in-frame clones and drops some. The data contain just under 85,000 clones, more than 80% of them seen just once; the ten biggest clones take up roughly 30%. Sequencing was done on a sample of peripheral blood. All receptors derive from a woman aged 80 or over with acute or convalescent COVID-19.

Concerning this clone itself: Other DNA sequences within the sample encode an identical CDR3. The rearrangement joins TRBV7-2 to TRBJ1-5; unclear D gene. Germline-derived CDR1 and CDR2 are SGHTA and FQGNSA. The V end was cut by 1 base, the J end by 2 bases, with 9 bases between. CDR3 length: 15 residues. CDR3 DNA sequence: TGTGCCAGCAGCTTAGTGGGAGGTGGCAATCAGCCCCAGCATTTT. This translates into CASSLVGGGNQPQHF. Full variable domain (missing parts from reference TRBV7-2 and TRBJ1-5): GAGVSQSPSNKVTEKGKDVELRCDPISGHTALYWYRQSLGQGLEFLIYFQGNSAPDKSGLPSDRFSAERTGGSVSTLTIQRTQQEDSAVYLCASSLVGGGNQPQHFGDGTRLSIL.

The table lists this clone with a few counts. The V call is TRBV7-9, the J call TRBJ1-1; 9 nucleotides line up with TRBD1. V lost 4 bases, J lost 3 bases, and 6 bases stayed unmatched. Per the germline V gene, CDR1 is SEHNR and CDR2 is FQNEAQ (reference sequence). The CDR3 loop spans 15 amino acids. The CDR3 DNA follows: TGTGCCAGCAGCTACAGGACAGGGGCCGACACTGAAGCTTTCTTT. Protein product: CASSYRTGADTEAFF. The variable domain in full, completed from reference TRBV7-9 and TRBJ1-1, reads DTGVSQNPRHKITKRGQNVTFRCDPISEHNRLYWYRQTLGQGPEFLTYFQNEAQLEKSRLLSDRFSAERPKGSFSTLEIQRTEQGDSAMYLCASSYRTGADTEAFFGQGTRLTVV.

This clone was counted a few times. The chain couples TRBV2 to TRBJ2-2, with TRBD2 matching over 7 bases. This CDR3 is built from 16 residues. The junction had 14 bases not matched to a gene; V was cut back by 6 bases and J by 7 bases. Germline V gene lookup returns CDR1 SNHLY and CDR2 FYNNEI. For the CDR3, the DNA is TGTGCCAGCAGGCGAGCGCCAACAAGCGGGATCGGGGAGCTGTTTTTT. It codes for CASRRAPTSGIGELFF.

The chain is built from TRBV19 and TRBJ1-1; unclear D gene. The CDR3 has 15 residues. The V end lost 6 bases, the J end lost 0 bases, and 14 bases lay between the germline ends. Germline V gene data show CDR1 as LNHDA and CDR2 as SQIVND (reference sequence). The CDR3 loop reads CASSTPPGLNTEAFF. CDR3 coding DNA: TGTGCCAGTAGCACGCCCCCAGGTTTGAACACTGAAGCTTTCTTT.

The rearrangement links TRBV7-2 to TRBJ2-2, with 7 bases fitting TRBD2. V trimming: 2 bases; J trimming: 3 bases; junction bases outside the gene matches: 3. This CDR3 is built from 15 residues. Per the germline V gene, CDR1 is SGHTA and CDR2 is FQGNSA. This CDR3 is CASSLTAGDTGELFF. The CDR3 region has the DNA TGTGCCAGCAGCTTAACTGCGGGGGACACCGGGGAGCTGTTTTTT.

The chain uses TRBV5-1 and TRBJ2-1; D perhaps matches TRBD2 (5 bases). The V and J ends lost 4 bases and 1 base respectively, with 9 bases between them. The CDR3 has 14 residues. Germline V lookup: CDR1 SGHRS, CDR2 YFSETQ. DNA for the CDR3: TGCGCCAGCAGCCTGAGGACTTCCTACAATGAGCAGTTCTTC. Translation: CASSLRTSYNEQFF.

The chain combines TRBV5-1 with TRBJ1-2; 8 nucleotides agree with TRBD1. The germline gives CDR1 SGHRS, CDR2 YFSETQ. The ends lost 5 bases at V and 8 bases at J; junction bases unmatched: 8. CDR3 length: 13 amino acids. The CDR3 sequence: CASRPDRGGGYTF. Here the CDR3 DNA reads TGCGCCAGCAGACCTGACAGGGGCGGAGGCTACACCTTC.

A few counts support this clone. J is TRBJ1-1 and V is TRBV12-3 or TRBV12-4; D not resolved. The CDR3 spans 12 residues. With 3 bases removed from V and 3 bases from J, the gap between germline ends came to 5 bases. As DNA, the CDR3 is TGTGCCAGCAGTTTTTCGGACACTGAAGCTTTCTTT. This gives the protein CASSFSDTEAFF.

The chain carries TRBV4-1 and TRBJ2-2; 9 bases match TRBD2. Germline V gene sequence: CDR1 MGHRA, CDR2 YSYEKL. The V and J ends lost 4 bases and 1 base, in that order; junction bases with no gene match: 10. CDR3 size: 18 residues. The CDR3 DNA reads TGCGCCAGCAGCCTCCCCCCCGGCGGGAGGGGGAACACCGGGGAGCTGTTTTTT. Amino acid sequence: CASSLPPGGRGNTGELFF.

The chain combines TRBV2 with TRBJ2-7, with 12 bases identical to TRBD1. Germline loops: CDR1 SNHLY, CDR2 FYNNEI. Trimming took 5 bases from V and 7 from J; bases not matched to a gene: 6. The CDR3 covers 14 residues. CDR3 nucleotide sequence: TGTGCCAGCAGTTCCCGGGACAGGGGGCTGGAGCAGTACTTC. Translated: CASSSRDRGLEQYF.

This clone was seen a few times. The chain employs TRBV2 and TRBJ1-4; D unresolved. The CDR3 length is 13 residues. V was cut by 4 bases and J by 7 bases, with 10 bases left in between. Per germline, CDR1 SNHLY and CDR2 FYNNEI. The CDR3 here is CASSAALSEKLFF. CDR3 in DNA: TGTGCCAGCAGTGCAGCGCTTAGTGAAAAACTGTTTTTT. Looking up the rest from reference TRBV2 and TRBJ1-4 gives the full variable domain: EPEVTQTPSHQVTQMGQEVILRCVPISNHLYFYWYRQILGQKVEFLVSFYNNEISEKSEIFDDQFSVERPDGSNFTLKIRSTKLEDSAMYFCASSAALSEKLFFGSGTQLSVL.

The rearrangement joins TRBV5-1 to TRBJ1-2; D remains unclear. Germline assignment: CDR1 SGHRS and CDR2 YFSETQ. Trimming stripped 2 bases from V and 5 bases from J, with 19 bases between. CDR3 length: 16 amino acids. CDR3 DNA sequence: TGCGCCAGCAGCTTAGGAGCGTCCAGAGGAGTTTATGGCTACACCTTC. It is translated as CASSLGASRGVYGYTF.

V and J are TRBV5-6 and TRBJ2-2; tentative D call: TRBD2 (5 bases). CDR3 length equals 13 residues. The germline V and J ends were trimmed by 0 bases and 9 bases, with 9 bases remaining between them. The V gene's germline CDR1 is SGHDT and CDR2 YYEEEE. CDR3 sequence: CASSLELARELFF. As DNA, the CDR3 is TGTGCCAGCAGCTTGGAGCTAGCCAGGGAGCTGTTTTTT.

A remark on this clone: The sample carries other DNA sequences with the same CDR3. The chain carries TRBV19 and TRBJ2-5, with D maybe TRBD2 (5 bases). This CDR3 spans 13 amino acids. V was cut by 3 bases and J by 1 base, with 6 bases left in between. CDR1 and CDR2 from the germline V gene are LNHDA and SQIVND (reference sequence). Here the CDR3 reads CASSMSGQETQYF. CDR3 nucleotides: TGTGCCAGTAGTATGAGCGGCCAAGAGACCCAGTACTTC.

This CDR3 reads CASSYSTSAYNEQFF. The CDR3 nucleotides read TGTGCCAGCAGTTACTCGACTAGCGCTTACAATGAGCAGTTCTTC. This sequence joins TRBV6-2 or TRBV6-3 and TRBJ2-1; 8 nucleotides match TRBD2. The J segment lost 4 bases and the V segment lost 0 bases, leaving 2 bases of the junction unmatched. The germline CDR1 and CDR2 sequences are MNHEY and SVGEGT. This CDR3 comprises 15 residues.

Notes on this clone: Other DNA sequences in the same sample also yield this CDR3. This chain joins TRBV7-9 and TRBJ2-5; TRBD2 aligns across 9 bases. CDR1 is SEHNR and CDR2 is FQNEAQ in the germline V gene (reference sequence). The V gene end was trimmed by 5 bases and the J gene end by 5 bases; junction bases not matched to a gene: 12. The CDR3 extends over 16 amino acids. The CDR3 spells CASSPTDLAGRETQYF. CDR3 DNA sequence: TGTGCCAGCAGCCCCACTGATCTAGCGGGACGGGAGACCCAGTACTTC.

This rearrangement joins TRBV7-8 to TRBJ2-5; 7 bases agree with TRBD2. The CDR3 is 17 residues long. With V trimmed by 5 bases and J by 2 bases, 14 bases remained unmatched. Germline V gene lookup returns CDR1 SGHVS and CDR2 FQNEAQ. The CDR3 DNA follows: TGTGCCAGCAGCCGCTGGGGGGGACGGAGAGGGCAAGAGACCCAGTACTTC. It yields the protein CASSRWGGRRGQETQYF.

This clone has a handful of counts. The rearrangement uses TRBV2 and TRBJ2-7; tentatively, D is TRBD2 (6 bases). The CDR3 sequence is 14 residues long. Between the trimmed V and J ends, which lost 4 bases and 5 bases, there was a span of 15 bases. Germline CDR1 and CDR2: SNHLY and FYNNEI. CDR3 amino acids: CASSGTGVQDEQYF. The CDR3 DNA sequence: TGTGCCAGCAGTGGAACGGGGGTCCAGGACGAGCAGTACTTC.

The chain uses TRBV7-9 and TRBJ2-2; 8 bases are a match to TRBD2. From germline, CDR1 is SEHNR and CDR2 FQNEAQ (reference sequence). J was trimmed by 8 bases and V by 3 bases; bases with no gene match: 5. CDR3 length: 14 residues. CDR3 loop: CASSFREGSGELFF. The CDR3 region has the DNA TGTGCCAGCAGCTTTCGGGAGGGTTCGGGGGAGCTGTTTTTT. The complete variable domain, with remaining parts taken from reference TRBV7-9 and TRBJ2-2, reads DTGVSQNPRHKITKRGQNVTFRCDPISEHNRLYWYRQTLGQGPEFLTYFQNEAQLEKSRLLSDRFSAERPKGSFSTLEIQRTEQGDSAMYLCASSFREGSGELFFGEGSRLTVL.

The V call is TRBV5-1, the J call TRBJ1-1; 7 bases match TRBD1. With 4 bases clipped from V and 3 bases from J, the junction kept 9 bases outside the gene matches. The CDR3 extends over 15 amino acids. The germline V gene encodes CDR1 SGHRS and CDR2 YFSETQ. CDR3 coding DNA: TGCGCCAGCAGCCCCACCCTAGACAGGGACACTGAAGCTTTCTTT. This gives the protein CASSPTLDRDTEAFF.

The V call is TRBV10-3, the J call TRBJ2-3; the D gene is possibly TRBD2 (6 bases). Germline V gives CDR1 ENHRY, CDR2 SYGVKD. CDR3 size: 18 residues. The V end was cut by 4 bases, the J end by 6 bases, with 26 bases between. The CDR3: CAISATLSTSGEGDTQYF. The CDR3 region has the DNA TGTGCCATCAGTGCGACCCTTTCGACTAGTGGTGAGGGCGATACGCAGTATTTT.

Here the CDR3 reads CAIRGALYGYTF. The CDR3 nucleotides are TGTGCCATACGAGGAGCACTCTATGGCTACACCTTC. J is TRBJ1-2 and V is TRBV28; D call uncertain. Trimming cost V 10 bases and J 4 bases, with 13 bases left between them. Germline CDR1 MDHEN, CDR2 SYDVKM. The CDR3 has 12 amino acids.

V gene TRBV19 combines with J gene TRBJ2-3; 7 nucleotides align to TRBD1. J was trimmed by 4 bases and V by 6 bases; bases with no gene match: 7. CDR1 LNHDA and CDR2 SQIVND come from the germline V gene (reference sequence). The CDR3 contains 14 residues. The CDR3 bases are TGTGCCAGTAGAACCGACAGGGCACCAGATACGCAGTATTTT. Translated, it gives CASRTDRAPDTQYF.

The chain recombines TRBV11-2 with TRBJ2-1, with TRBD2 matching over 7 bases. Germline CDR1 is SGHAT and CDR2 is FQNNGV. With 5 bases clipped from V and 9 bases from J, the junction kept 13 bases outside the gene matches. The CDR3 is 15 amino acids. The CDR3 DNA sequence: TGTGCCAGCAGCCTTCTTGCGGGAGTCTATGGTGAGCAGTTCTTC. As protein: CASSLLAGVYGEQFF.

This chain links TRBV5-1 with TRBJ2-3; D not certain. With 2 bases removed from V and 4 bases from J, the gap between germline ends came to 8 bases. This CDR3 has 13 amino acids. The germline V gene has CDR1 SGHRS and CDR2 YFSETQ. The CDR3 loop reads CASSFSVPDTQYF. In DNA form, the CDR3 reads TGCGCCAGCAGCTTTTCGGTCCCAGATACGCAGTATTTT.

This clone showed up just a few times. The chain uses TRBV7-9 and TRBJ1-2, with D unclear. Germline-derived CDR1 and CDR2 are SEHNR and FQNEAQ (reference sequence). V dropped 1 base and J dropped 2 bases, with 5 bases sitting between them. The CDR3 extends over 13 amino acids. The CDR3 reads CASSLGRNYGYTF. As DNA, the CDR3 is TGTGCCAGCAGCTTAGGCCGGAACTATGGCTACACCTTC.

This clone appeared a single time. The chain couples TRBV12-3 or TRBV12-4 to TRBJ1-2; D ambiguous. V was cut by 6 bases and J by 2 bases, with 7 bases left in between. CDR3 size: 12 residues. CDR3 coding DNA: TGTGCCAGCAGCGAACAGAACTATGGCTACACCTTC. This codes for CASSEQNYGYTF.